Described below is a single T cell receptor beta chain sequence and its context. What it recognizes is unknown. The CDR3 has 11 amino acids. Germline V gene data show CDR1 as DFQATT and CDR2 as SNEGSKA (reference sequence). Trimming removed 1 base from V and 15 bases from J, with 13 bases in between. This entry comes from a study of shared clonotypes between healthy human individuals. Study overall: Contributing individuals were a couple of females and a few males aged 18 to 49.

The donor population consisted of healthy HIV-negative adults with no recent acute infections or vaccinations. In the authors' workflow: Junction-only immunoSEQ data arrived without quality scores, meaning filtering differed. Assay used: immunoSEQ multiplex PCR; TCRdb lists only in-frame clones, some missing. V and J calls and clone size follow that table, whereas D and trimming were derived from the DNA. The sample yields approximately 500,000 clones, 60% to 85% seen once. Regarding the study as a whole: Read depth was anticipated to influence clonotype sharing among donors.

The V call is TRBV20-1, the J call TRBJ2-1; D gene unclear. This clonotype was sampled from a woman aged 40-49 years in good health. Some clones in this sample may be carry-over from other donors' samples. Sequenced: PBMCs. CDR3 DNA: TGCAGTGCTAGAGGTGATATTAATGCGTTCTTC. Residues: CSARGDINAFF.